The 17 T cell receptor beta chains below were found in one sample sequenced in a study of pediatric ulcerative colitis. Rectal tissue came from one to two pinch biopsies taken at colonoscopy. Using immunoSEQ multiplex PCR, the repertoire was profiled, and TCRdb retains in-frame clones only, with some absent. In the table there are tens of thousands of clones, 60% to 75% of which are singletons. Sequenced input: gut tissue. These TCRs come from a boy under 18 with moderate ulcerative colitis.

The chain has TRBV5-8 and TRBJ2-7; tentative D call: TRBD1 (5 bases). From germline, CDR1 is SGHTS and CDR2 YDEGEE. CDR3 length: 14 residues. The V gene lost 5 bases and the J gene lost 3 bases, with 15 bases spanning the gap. The CDR3 DNA sequence: TGTGCCAGCAGGAAAGAACAGGCACTCTACGAGCAGTACTTC. Translation: CASRKEQALYEQYF.

CDR3 protein: CASSLATGVAGEAFF. CDR3 nucleotide sequence: TGCGCCAGCAGCTTGGCTACAGGTGTAGCAGGTGAAGCTTTCTTT. The chain employs TRBV5-1 and TRBJ1-1, with D maybe TRBD1 (5 bases). Germline V lookup: CDR1 SGHRS, CDR2 YFSETQ. Between the trimmed V and J ends, which lost 0 bases and 7 bases, there was a span of 16 bases. CDR3 length equals 15 residues.

J is TRBJ1-1 and V is TRBV4-3, with D possibly matching TRBD1 (5 bases). Germline V gene sequence: CDR1 LGHNA, CDR2 YSLEER. V was clipped by 1 base and J by 0 bases, with 9 bases between them. This CDR3 spans 15 amino acids. Here the CDR3 DNA reads TGCGCCAGCAGCCAAGGTGGGGCTCTGAACACTGAAGCTTTCTTT. Residues: CASSQGGALNTEAFF.

The V call is TRBV9, the J call TRBJ1-1, with 8 nucleotides matching TRBD1. This CDR3 contains 16 residues. V trimming: 4 bases; J trimming: 3 bases; junction bases outside the gene matches: 11. Germline CDR1 is SGDLS and CDR2 is YYNGEE. The CDR3: CASSLGRGLRDTEAFF. The CDR3 DNA reads as TGTGCCAGCAGCCTGGGCAGGGGGCTACGGGACACTGAAGCTTTCTTT.

This chain connects TRBV9 to TRBJ2-7; the D is unclear. The length of the CDR3 is 13 residues. The V and J ends lost 1 base and 2 bases respectively, with 7 bases between them. The germline CDR1 and CDR2 sequences are SGDLS and YYNGEE. The CDR3 bases are TGTGCCAGCAGCGTACGGAGAGCCTACGAGCAGTACTTC. Protein product: CASSVRRAYEQYF.

This sequence joins TRBV18 and TRBJ2-7, with 10 positions matching TRBD1. Per the germline V gene, CDR1 is KGHSH and CDR2 is LQKENI. Losses at the gene ends were 3 bases for V and 7 bases for J; bases not matched to a gene: 12. CDR3 length: 16 amino acids. For the CDR3, the DNA is TGTGCCAGCTCACCTCCGACGGGACAGGGGATGAGGGAGCAGTACTTC. Its protein is CASSPPTGQGMREQYF.

The chain employs TRBV6-1 and TRBJ2-7; D is undetermined. The CDR3 runs to 10 residues. Trimming shortened V by 8 bases and J by 2 bases, and 4 bases separated the two germline ends. Germline lookup yields CDR1 MNHNS and CDR2 SASEGT. CDR3 sequence (DNA): TGTGCCAGCGGGACCTACGAGCAGTACTTC. Its translation is CASGTYEQYF.

This clone was picked up a small number of times. This sequence joins TRBV27 and TRBJ1-1; D is undetermined. The CDR3 runs 13 residues. CDR1 and CDR2 from the germline V gene are MNHEY and SMNVEV (reference sequence). V gave up 6 bases and J gave up 3 bases, with 11 bases separating them. CDR3 in amino acids: CASSLALDTEAFF. DNA of the CDR3: TGTGCCAGCAGCCTAGCGCTGGACACTGAAGCTTTCTTT.

This clone was picked up one time. V usage is TRBV5-1 and J usage is TRBJ2-1; no reliable D call. Trimming pared 2 bases from V and 0 bases from J, leaving 12 bases between. Germline assignment: CDR1 SGHRS and CDR2 YFSETQ. The CDR3 sequence is 16 residues long. For the CDR3, the DNA is TGCGCCAGCAGCTTCGATTGGGTCCTCTCCTACAATGAGCAGTTCTTC. Translated, it gives CASSFDWVLSYNEQFF.

This clone turned up a few times. The CDR3 is CASSLLGSWGWSDTQYF. In DNA form, the CDR3 reads TGTGCCAGCAGCTTACTGGGATCGTGGGGATGGTCAGATACGCAGTATTTT. This sequence joins TRBV7-2 and TRBJ2-3, with D unclear. The V gene's germline CDR1 is SGHTA and CDR2 FQGNSA. The V end lost 2 bases, the J end lost 4 bases, and 19 bases lay between the germline ends. The CDR3 length is 17 residues.

The sample holds a few counts of this clone. This same CDR3 is encoded by further DNA sequences in the sample. The chain is built from TRBV11-1 and TRBJ1-1, with D possibly being TRBD1 (5 bases). Germline-derived CDR1 and CDR2 are SGHAT and FQDESV (reference sequence). The CDR3 is 15 amino acids. The V gene lost 1 base and the J gene lost 2 bases, with 11 bases spanning the gap. The CDR3 nucleotides read TGTGCCAGCAGCTTAGGAGGGACGGCTAACACTGAAGCTTTCTTT. Translated, it gives CASSLGGTANTEAFF.

The gene calls are TRBV6-1 and TRBJ2-5; perhaps D is TRBD1 or TRBD2 (5 bases each). This CDR3 comprises 15 residues. Deletions cut 4 bases from V and 7 bases from J, with 19 bases between. In germline, CDR1 is MNHNS, CDR2 SASEGT. In nucleotides, the CDR3 is TGTGCCAGCAGTGTTGGGACCGATCAAACAGGGACCCAGTACTTC. Amino acid sequence: CASSVGTDQTGTQYF.

As DNA, the CDR3 is TGTGCCAGCAGGAACCTTCGGGACAGGGGAGGCTATGGCTACACCTTC. This codes for CASRNLRDRGGYGYTF. The chain carries TRBV2 and TRBJ1-2, with 10 bases identical to TRBD1. Germline V lookup: CDR1 SNHLY, CDR2 FYNNEI. CDR3 length equals 16 residues. V trimming: 6 bases; J trimming: 4 bases; junction bases outside the gene matches: 11.

The rearrangement joins TRBV5-4 to TRBJ1-2, with D perhaps TRBD1 (6 bases). Germline V gives CDR1 SGHNT, CDR2 YYREEE (reference sequence). The germline V and J ends were trimmed by 1 base and 12 bases, with 16 bases remaining between them. This CDR3 has 13 residues. The CDR3 sequence is CASSLWDKSGDTF. The CDR3 bases are TGTGCCAGCAGCTTGTGGGACAAGTCTGGTGACACCTTC.

The gene calls are TRBV2 and TRBJ2-7, with TRBD1 as a possible D gene (5 bases). Germline values: CDR1 SNHLY, CDR2 FYNNEI. CDR3 size: 12 residues. Deletions cut 8 bases from V and 3 bases from J, with 11 bases between. In DNA, the CDR3 is TGTGCCAGCCAGGGCAGGAACTACGAGCAGTACTTC. It translates to CASQGRNYEQYF.

This chain joins TRBV18 and TRBJ2-2; no firm D call. Trimming took off 2 bases at V and 1 base at J, with 5 bases between the two ends. The germline V gene has CDR1 KGHSH and CDR2 LQKENI. The CDR3 extends over 14 amino acids. CDR3: CASSPSRNTGELFF. The DNA for the CDR3 is TGTGCCAGCTCACCATCTAGGAACACCGGGGAGCTGTTTTTT.

This chain connects TRBV9 to TRBJ2-1, with D perhaps matching TRBD1 (6 bases). The V gene lost 0 bases and the J gene lost 16 bases, with 17 bases spanning the gap. There are 13 residues in the CDR3. Germline assignment: CDR1 SGDLS and CDR2 YYNGEE. CDR3 DNA: TGTGCCAGCAGCGTAGATTCTGGGACAAGGTATTTCTTC. Its protein product is CASSVDSGTRYFF. The whole variable domain, filled in from reference TRBV9 and TRBJ2-1, reads DSGVTQTPKHLITATGQRVTLRCSPRSGDLSVYWYQQSLDQGLQFLIQYYNGEERAKGNILERFSAQQFPDLHSELNLSSLELGDSALYFCASSVDSGTRYFFGPGTRLTVL.